These 7 T cell receptor beta chains originate from one sample sequenced in a study of early T cells in non-severe SARS-CoV-2 infection (dated by TCRdb to about 2021). Receptors were amplified or captured by 5' RACE. Reads for this sample came from a NextSeq 500. The public sequencing data were trimmed at Q25 with fastp and processed into clonotypes with MiXCR by TCRdb, which kept only in-frame beta chains. Here each entry gathers all rows of one CDR3 protein and keeps the most common genes and DNA. The sample table shows approximately 66,000 distinct CDR3 sequences, and approximately 12% are seen once. Clones ranked in the top ten supply 4% to 4.5% of the sample. Sample: whole blood. These receptors all come from an adult who was a healthcare worker with PCR-confirmed SARS-CoV-2 infection or an uninfected control (not recorded which).

This chain links TRBV18 with TRBJ1-1; no reliable D call. CDR1 is KGHSH, CDR2 LQKENI, per germline. The CDR3 spans 14 residues. V lost 5 bases and J lost 3, with 13 bases in between. In DNA, the CDR3 is TGTGCCAGCTCATTTGGTGGTGGTTACACTGAAGCTTTCTTT. This sequence encodes CASSFGGGYTEAFF.

V is TRBV6-5 and J is TRBJ1-1, with D possibly being TRBD1 (6 bases). V was trimmed by 6 bases and J by 1 base, leaving 15 bases between them. From germline, CDR1 is MNHEY and CDR2 SVGAGI. CDR3 length equals 15 residues. CDR3 residues: CASSPPTTGNTEAFF. The CDR3 DNA reads TGTGCCAGCAGCCCCCCCACGACAGGGAACACTGAAGCTTTCTTT.

This clonotype was seen a handful of times. J is TRBJ2-3 and V is TRBV6-2 or TRBV6-3; a weak D match, TRBD1 (6 bases). V lost 8 bases and J 3 bases, leaving 18 bases between the germline ends. Germline V lookup: CDR1 MNHEY, CDR2 SVGEGT. CDR3 length: 15 residues. CDR3 DNA: TGTGCCAGCCTCCAACAGGGATCCTGGACAGATACGCAGTATTTT. Translation: CASLQQGSWTDTQYF.

This chain uses TRBV2 with TRBJ2-7, with D maybe TRBD1 (6 bases). The V and J ends lost 6 bases and 4 bases respectively, with 37 bases between them. The CDR3 is made up of 21 amino acids. Germline lookup yields CDR1 SNHLY and CDR2 FYNNEI. CDR3 DNA: TGTGCCAGCAGAAAAACAGATACGGACAGAGTAGCTACGGCGGGTGGTTACGAGCAGTACTTC. Translating gives CASRKTDTDRVATAGGYEQYF.

The chain uses TRBV5-1 and TRBJ2-5; 8 bases fit TRBD1. The germline gives CDR1 SGHRS, CDR2 YFSETQ. This CDR3 comprises 17 residues. V gave up 3 bases and J gave up 5 bases; unmatched junction bases: 15. The CDR3 DNA sequence: TGCGCCAGCAGCTCGGGAGCCGGGACAGGATCGGGGGAGACCCAGTACTTC. It yields the protein CASSSGAGTGSGETQYF.

This chain connects TRBV20-1 to TRBJ2-1; a possible D gene is TRBD2 (5 bases). The CDR3 is 18 amino acids. Germline V gene data show CDR1 as DFQATT and CDR2 as SNEGSKA (reference sequence). Trimming shortened V by 6 bases and J by 4 bases, and 28 bases separated the two germline ends. The CDR3 nucleotides are TGCAGTGCGGATCATAAAGGCCTATCTTTTTTAGCGTACAATGAGCAGTTCTTC. This codes for CSADHKGLSFLAYNEQFF.

This clonotype was detected only a few times. The chain uses TRBV10-3 and TRBJ1-5; D gene ambiguous. In germline, CDR1 is ENHRY, CDR2 SYGVKD. With 4 bases removed from V and 3 bases from J, the gap between germline ends came to 10 bases. The CDR3 extends over 14 amino acids. CDR3 residues: CAISVQEVNQPQHF. The CDR3 nucleotides are TGTGCCATCAGTGTCCAGGAGGTCAATCAGCCCCAGCATTTT.